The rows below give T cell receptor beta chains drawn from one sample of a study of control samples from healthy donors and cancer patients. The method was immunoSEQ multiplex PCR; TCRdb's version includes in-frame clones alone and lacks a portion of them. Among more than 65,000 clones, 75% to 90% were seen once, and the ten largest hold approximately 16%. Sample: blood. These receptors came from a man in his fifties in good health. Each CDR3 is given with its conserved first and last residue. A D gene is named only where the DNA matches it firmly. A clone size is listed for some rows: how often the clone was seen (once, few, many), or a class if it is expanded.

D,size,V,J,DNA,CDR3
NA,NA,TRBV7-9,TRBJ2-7,TGTGCCAGCAGCGGAGCAGGGCTGAACTACGAGCAGTACTTC,CASSGAGLNYEQYF
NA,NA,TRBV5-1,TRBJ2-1,TGCGCCAGGGACAGCCCCTACAATGAGCAGTTCTTC,CARDSPYNEQFF
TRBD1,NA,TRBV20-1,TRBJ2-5,TGCAGTCCCGACAGGGGTGAGACCCAGTACTTC,CSPDRGETQYF
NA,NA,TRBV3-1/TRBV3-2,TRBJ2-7,TGTGCCAGCAGCCAAGTCAGGGATTCCTACGAGCAGTACTTC,CASSQVRDSYEQYF
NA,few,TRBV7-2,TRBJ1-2,TGTGCCAGCAGCTATAATCAGGGTGACTATGGCTACACCTTC,CASSYNQGDYGYTF
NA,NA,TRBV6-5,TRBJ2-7,TGTGCCAGCAGTTACTCCGGGACAAACTACGAGCAGTACTTC,CASSYSGTNYEQYF
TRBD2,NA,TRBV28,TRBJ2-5,TGTGCCAGCAAACGCGGGGGGCAGCGGGAGACCCAGTACTTC,CASKRGGQRETQYF
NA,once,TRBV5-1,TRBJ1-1,TGCGCCAGTACCCTCGGGAGTGCCATGAACACTGAAGCTTTCTTT,CASTLGSAMNTEAFF
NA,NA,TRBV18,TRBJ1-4,TGTGCCAGCTCACCACAGGGGAGAAGCGAAAAACTGTTTTTT,CASSPQGRSEKLFF
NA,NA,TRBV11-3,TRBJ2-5,TGTGCCAGCAGCTTGGAAGGGCAGCTCCAAGAGACCCAGTACTTC,CASSLEGQLQETQYF
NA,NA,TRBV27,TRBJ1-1,TGTGCCAGCAGCCCCTCGGAGTTGAACACTGAAGCTTTCTTT,CASSPSELNTEAFF
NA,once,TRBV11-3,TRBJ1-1,TGTGCCAGCAGCTCCCCCCGGGGAGGGGGTGAAGCTTTCTTT,CASSSPRGGGEAFF
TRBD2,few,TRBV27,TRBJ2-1,TGTGCCAGCACCCGACTAGCGGGGGGGTACAATGAGCAGTTCTTC,CASTRLAGGYNEQFF
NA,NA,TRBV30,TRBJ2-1,TGTGCCTGGAGCCCCCTGGCGGGGCTATACAATGAGCAGTTCTTC,CAWSPLAGLYNEQFF
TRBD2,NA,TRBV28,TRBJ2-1,TGTGCCAGCAGTCCCTTAGCGGGGACTACCTACAATGAGCAGTTCTTC,CASSPLAGTTYNEQFF
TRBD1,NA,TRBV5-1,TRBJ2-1,TGCGCCAGCAGCTTGGGGCCGGGACAGGGTTACAATGAGCAGTTCTTC,CASSLGPGQGYNEQFF
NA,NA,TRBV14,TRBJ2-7,TGTGCCAGCAGCCAAGATTCATTAGGACTCTTCTCCTACGAGCAGTACTTC,CASSQDSLGLFSYEQYF
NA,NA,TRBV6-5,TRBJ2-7,TGTGCCAGCAGGTTGCATCTCGAGCAGTACTTC,CASRLHLEQYF
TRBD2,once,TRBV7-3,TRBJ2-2,TGTGCCAGCAGCCGGACTAGCGGGAGACCTACCGGGGAGCTGTTTTTT,CASSRTSGRPTGELFF
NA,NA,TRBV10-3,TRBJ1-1,TGTGCCACCGGCAGGGGTAACACTGAAGCTTTCTTT,CATGRGNTEAFF
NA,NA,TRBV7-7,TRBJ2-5,TGTGCCAGCTCCCCGGTTCGACAAGAGACCCAGTACTTC,CASSPVRQETQYF
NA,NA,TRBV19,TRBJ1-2,TGTGCCAGTAGTCCTTCGTCCAGGGGTGGGTATGGCTACACCTTC,CASSPSSRGGYGYTF
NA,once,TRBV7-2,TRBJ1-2,TGTGCCAGCAGCCCAGGGGCCCAGGGGACGTATGGCTACACCTTC,CASSPGAQGTYGYTF
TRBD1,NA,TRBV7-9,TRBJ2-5,TGTGCCAGCAGCTCCGGGACAGGTGGAGGGCAAGAGACCCAGTACTTC,CASSSGTGGGQETQYF
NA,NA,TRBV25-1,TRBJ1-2,TGTGCCAGCACCCCACAGGGTAACTATGGCTACACCTTC,CASTPQGNYGYTF
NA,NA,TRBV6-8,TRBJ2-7,TGTGCCAGCAGTGCCCAAAAAAGTCGGCAGGGAAACACCTACGAGCAGTACTTC,CASSAQKSRQGNTYEQYF
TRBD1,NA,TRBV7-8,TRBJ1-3,TGTGCCAGCAGCGATACAGGGGCTGGAAACACCATATATTTT,CASSDTGAGNTIYF
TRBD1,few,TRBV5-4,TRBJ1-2,TGTGCCAGCAGATTTGGGCCCGAGGGGGCGGACTATGGCTACACCTTC,CASRFGPEGADYGYTF
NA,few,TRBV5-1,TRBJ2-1,TGCGCCAGCAGCTTTAAAGCAGCAGGTGAGCAGTTCTTC,CASSFKAAGEQFF